These 31 T cell receptor beta chains came from one sample sequenced in a study of T cells expressing NK-cell markers. Reanalyzing the 5' RACE reads, TCRdb keeps one entry per CDR3 protein, without DNA. Its listing shows over 250,000 distinct CDR3 sequences. The sequenced sample was blood T cells: a sorted CD56 or NKG2C T cell subset, CD4+ or CD8+ T cells, or bulk PBMC T cells (not recorded which). Receptor source: a woman between 18 and 70 years old in good health.

V usage is TRBV20-1 and J usage is TRBJ1-5; the D call from TCRdb, TRBD1, cannot be confirmed without DNA. Germline CDR1 and CDR2: DFQATT and SNEGSKA (reference sequence). The CDR3 runs to 13 residues. CDR3 region: CSATDRGDQPQHF.

The V and J genes are TRBV18 and TRBJ1-1; checking the TCRdb D call of TRBD1 is not possible without DNA. Germline V lookup: CDR1 KGHSH, CDR2 LQKENI. CDR3 length equals 15 residues. CDR3 amino acids: CASSQWTGQATEAFF.

CDR3 protein: CASSLALEEETQYF. V gene TRBV7-6 combines with J gene TRBJ2-5. There are 14 residues in the CDR3. The germline CDR1 and CDR2 sequences are SGHVS and FNYEAQ.

The genes are TRBV9 and TRBJ2-2; as DNA is missing, the TRBD1 call by TCRdb cannot be tested. Germline V gene lookup returns CDR1 SGDLS and CDR2 YYNGEE. This CDR3 has 15 residues. The CDR3 sequence is CASSADTRDTGELFF.

The chain links TRBV25-1 to TRBJ2-1; TCRdb selects TRBD1, and the lack of DNA leaves this call unchecked. Germline V gene sequence: CDR1 MGHDK, CDR2 SYGVNS. This CDR3 is built from 12 residues. The CDR3 sequence: CASRENPGAQFF.

The chain carries TRBV5-5 and TRBJ2-3; the D call of TRBD2 rests on TCRdb alone, since no DNA is present to check it. Per the germline V gene, CDR1 is SGHKS and CDR2 is YYEKEE (reference sequence). The CDR3 extends over 16 amino acids. CDR3 sequence: CASSLSAGGRADTQYF.

The rearrangement joins TRBV6-5 to TRBJ1-4. The CDR3 covers 14 residues. Germline V CDR1 and CDR2: MNHEY, SVGAGI. CDR3 amino acids: CASSYSGINEKLFF.

This chain joins TRBV18 and TRBJ2-5; checking the TCRdb D call of TRBD1 is not possible without DNA. The germline V gene encodes CDR1 KGHSH and CDR2 LQKENI. CDR3 length: 15 amino acids. The CDR3 is CASSPRTGGQETQYF.

The chain is built from TRBV20-1 and TRBJ1-2; TCRdb calls TRBD1, which cannot be checked without DNA. Germline V CDR1 and CDR2: DFQATT, SNEGSKA (reference sequence). The CDR3 has 14 residues. CDR3 amino acids: CSARTLGTPRGYTF.

The CDR3 loop reads CASSRRDNYNEQFF. The gene calls are TRBV6-1 and TRBJ2-1; TCRdb indicates TRBD1, and absent DNA this call remains unverified. Germline V gene lookup returns CDR1 MNHNS and CDR2 SASEGT. CDR3 length: 14 residues.

J is TRBJ1-2 and V is TRBV3-1. This CDR3 contains 15 residues. Germline CDR1 reads LGHDT; CDR2 reads YNNKEL (reference sequence). CDR3 sequence: CASSQTDTYNYGYTF.

This sequence joins TRBV23-1 and TRBJ2-3; TCRdb picks TRBD2, but there is no DNA to check that call. TRBV23-1 is placed among ORFs of uncertain function. The CDR3 has 17 amino acids. This CDR3 is CASSLRGGPPCGDTQYF.

The chain employs TRBV7-9 and TRBJ1-5; TCRdb selects TRBD1, and the lack of DNA leaves this call unchecked. Germline values: CDR1 SEHNR, CDR2 FQNEAQ (reference sequence). The CDR3 loop spans 16 amino acids. CDR3 loop: CASSPDGGAGNQPQHF.

The chain has TRBV20-1 and TRBJ2-1; TCRdb gives TRBD2 as the D gene, but with no DNA this cannot be confirmed. CDR1 is DFQATT and CDR2 is SNEGSKA in the germline V gene (reference sequence). This CDR3 comprises 15 residues. CDR3 residues: CSARVGPPGNNEQFF.

The J gene is TRBJ2-6, the V gene TRBV7-3. CDR1 and CDR2 from the germline V gene are SGHTA and FQGTGA. The CDR3 has 14 residues. CDR3 residues: CASSLSAGANVLTF.

The chain uses TRBV6-2 or TRBV6-3 and TRBJ2-5; the TRBD1 assignment by TCRdb is unverifiable without DNA. The CDR3 length is 13 residues. CDR1 is MNHEY and CDR2 is SVGEGT in the germline V gene. CDR3 protein: CASRADPRETQYF.

This chain uses TRBV7-9 with TRBJ2-1; checking the TCRdb D call of TRBD2 is not possible without DNA. The length of the CDR3 is 16 residues. The germline CDR1 and CDR2 sequences are SEHNR and FQNEAQ (reference sequence). CDR3 residues: CASSLASGYSYNEQFF.

The chain uses TRBV5-3 and TRBJ2-3; the D gene TCRdb calls, TRBD2, cannot be checked with no DNA. TRBV5-3 is marked as an open reading frame, function uncertain. This CDR3 comprises 15 residues. The CDR3 loop is CARSLESREADTQYF.

The genes are TRBV9 and TRBJ2-6. The length of the CDR3 is 15 residues. Germline CDR1 reads SGDLS; CDR2 reads YYNGEE. CDR3 protein: CASSEITPGANVLTF.

The chain uses TRBV27 and TRBJ2-1; the TRBD1 assignment by TCRdb is unverifiable without DNA. CDR1 and CDR2 from the germline V gene are MNHEY and SMNVEV (reference sequence). The CDR3 loop spans 13 amino acids. The CDR3 spells CASSLMAGREQFF.

This chain uses TRBV7-2 with TRBJ2-5; the D call of TRBD1 rests on TCRdb alone, since no DNA is present to check it. This CDR3 comprises 14 residues. Germline-derived CDR1 and CDR2 are SGHTA and FQGNSA. The CDR3 sequence: CASSLRGRTETQYF. The entire variable domain, with the rest obtained from reference TRBV7-2 and TRBJ2-5, is as follows: GAGVSQSPSNKVTEKGKDVELRCDPISGHTALYWYRQSLGQGLEFLIYFQGNSAPDKSGLPSDRFSAERTGGSVSTLTIQRTQQEDSAVYLCASSLRGRTETQYFGPGTRLLVL.

The rearrangement links TRBV5-5 to TRBJ2-7. The CDR3 consists of 14 residues. Germline V gene data show CDR1 as SGHKS and CDR2 as YYEKEE (reference sequence). The CDR3 sequence: CASSLLTQPYEQYF.

V gene TRBV12-3 or TRBV12-4 combines with J gene TRBJ1-4; TCRdb designates TRBD1, a call that cannot be tested without DNA. The CDR3 spans 14 residues. This CDR3 reads CASSLRDRERQLFF.

CDR3: CASSQGSLSGSSTDTQYF. This chain joins TRBV4-3 and TRBJ2-3; TCRdb gives TRBD2 as the D gene, but with no DNA this cannot be confirmed. Germline CDR1 reads LGHNA; CDR2 reads YSLEER. The CDR3 is 18 residues long.

The chain has TRBV28 and TRBJ2-3; the D gene TCRdb calls, TRBD1, cannot be checked with no DNA. CDR3 size: 14 residues. Germline values: CDR1 MDHEN, CDR2 SYDVKM. The CDR3 loop is CASSPAPKRDTQYF. Using reference TRBV28 and TRBJ2-3 for the parts outside the CDR3, the full variable domain is DVKVTQSSRYLVKRTGEKVFLECVQDMDHENMFWYRQDPGLGLRLIYFSYDVKMKEKGDIPEGYSVSREKKERFSLILESASTNQTSMYLCASSPAPKRDTQYFGPGTRLTVL.

This chain uses TRBV7-8 with TRBJ2-6. Germline CDR1 is SGHVS and CDR2 is FQNEAQ. CDR3 length: 13 residues. The CDR3 spells CASLVPGANVLTF.

This chain joins TRBV5-1 and TRBJ2-1; TCRdb returns TRBD2, unconfirmable since there is no DNA. This CDR3 comprises 17 residues. The germline gives CDR1 SGHRS, CDR2 YFSETQ. CDR3: CASSPRTSGEAYNEQFF.

The CDR3 is CSARGGEKLFF. The chain carries TRBV20-1 and TRBJ1-4; the TRBD1 assignment by TCRdb is unverifiable without DNA. CDR3 size: 11 residues. Germline V CDR1 and CDR2: DFQATT, SNEGSKA (reference sequence).

The genes are TRBV5-1 and TRBJ2-1; TCRdb gives TRBD1 as the D gene, but with no DNA this cannot be confirmed. CDR1 SGHRS and CDR2 YFSETQ come from the germline V gene. The CDR3 length is 15 residues. CDR3 in amino acids: CASSPPGILYNEQFF.

The chain links TRBV19 to TRBJ2-1; TCRdb returns TRBD1, unconfirmable since there is no DNA. The CDR3 has 13 amino acids. From germline, CDR1 is LNHDA and CDR2 SQIVND (reference sequence). CDR3 sequence reads: CASSDPGRNEQFF.

This rearrangement joins TRBV14 to TRBJ1-2; TCRdb outputs TRBD1, but without DNA this stays unchecked. CDR1 and CDR2 (germline): SGHDN, FVKESK. The CDR3 is 15 amino acids. CDR3 sequence: CASSPGDRGDYGYTF.